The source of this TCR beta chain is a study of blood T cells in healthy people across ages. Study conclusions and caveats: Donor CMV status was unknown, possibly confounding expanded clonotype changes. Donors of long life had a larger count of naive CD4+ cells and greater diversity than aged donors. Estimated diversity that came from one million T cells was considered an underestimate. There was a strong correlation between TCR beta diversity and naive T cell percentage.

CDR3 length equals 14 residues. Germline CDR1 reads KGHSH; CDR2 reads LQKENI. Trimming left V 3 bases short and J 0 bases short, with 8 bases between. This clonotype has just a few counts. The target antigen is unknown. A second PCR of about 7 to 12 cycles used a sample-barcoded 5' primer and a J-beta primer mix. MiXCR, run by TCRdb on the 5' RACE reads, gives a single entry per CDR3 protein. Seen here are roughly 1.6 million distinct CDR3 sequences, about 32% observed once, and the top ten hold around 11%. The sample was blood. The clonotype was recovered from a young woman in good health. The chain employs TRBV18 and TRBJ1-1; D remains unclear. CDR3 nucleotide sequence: TGTGCCAGCTCACCGATGGCAATGAACACTGAAGCTTTCTTT. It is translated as CASSPMAMNTEAFF.